The 16 T cell receptor beta chains listed next were all sequenced from one sample in a study of cytomegalovirus exposure and HLA in healthy donors. The PCR employed 60 Vbeta primers together with 13 Jbeta primers. The data were produced by immunoSEQ multiplex PCR, yet TCRdb's version contains in-frame clones alone and is incomplete. The repertoire holds some 170,000 clones, with approximately 79% as singletons. What was sequenced was PBMCs. The receptor set was obtained from a man aged 40-55 years in good health and CMV-seronegative.

The CDR3 coding sequence is TGTGCCAGCAGCCGCCCCAGGGGAGATACGCAGTATTTT. This encodes CASSRPRGDTQYF. V is TRBV5-6 and J is TRBJ2-3; the D gene is possibly TRBD1 (6 bases). V gave up 4 bases and J gave up 5 bases, with 11 bases separating them. Germline V gives CDR1 SGHDT, CDR2 YYEEEE. The CDR3 has 13 residues. The full variable domain, completed using reference TRBV5-6 and TRBJ2-3, is DAGVTQSPTHLIKTRGQQVTLRCSPKSGHDTVSWYQQALGQGPQFIFQYYEEEERQRGNFPDRFSGHQFPNYSSELNVNALLLGDSALYLCASSRPRGDTQYFGPGTRLTVL.

The chain is built from TRBV27 and TRBJ2-5; D remains ambiguous. Per the germline V gene, CDR1 is MNHEY and CDR2 is SMNVEV (reference sequence). The CDR3 is made up of 12 amino acids. V was cut by 2 bases and J by 5 bases, with 6 bases left in between. The CDR3: CASSLNGETQYF. The CDR3 DNA sequence: TGTGCCAGCAGTTTAAACGGGGAGACCCAGTACTTC.

The chain is built from TRBV6-1 and TRBJ1-1, with D unresolved. Trimming removed 1 base from V and 4 bases from J, with 13 bases in between. CDR1 is MNHNS, CDR2 SASEGT, per germline. The CDR3 length is 15 residues. The DNA for the CDR3 is TGTGCCAGCAGTGAAGTCGGGGTAACGGCCACTGAAGCTTTCTTT. Translating it yields CASSEVGVTATEAFF.

This clone appeared a few times. One end of the junction fails to match germline, which may point to a read error. The chain recombines TRBV7-9 with TRBJ1-1, with a tentative D call TRBD1 (6 bases). CDR3 size: 11 residues. Germline-derived CDR1 and CDR2 are SEHNR and FQNEAQ (reference sequence). DNA of the CDR3: TGTTCCAGCAGCCTGACAGGTGAAGCTTTCTTT. The encoded protein is CSSSLTGEAFF. Drawing the rest from reference TRBV7-9 and TRBJ1-1, the complete variable domain is DTGVSQNPRHKITKRGQNVTFRCDPISEHNRLYWYRQTLGQGPEFLTYFQNEAQLEKSRLLSDRFSAERPKGSFSTLEIQRTEQGDSAMYLCSSSLTGEAFFGQGTRLTVV.

This clone was detected a few times. The chain links TRBV5-5 to TRBJ2-5, with a tentative D call TRBD1 (6 bases). The V gene lost 4 bases and the J gene lost 7 bases, with 23 bases spanning the gap. There are 16 residues in the CDR3. Germline V gene sequence: CDR1 SGHKS, CDR2 YYEKEE (reference sequence). The CDR3 region has the DNA TGTGCCAGCAGCAAGAGCCGGGACACCGTGCTGATGACCCAGTACTTC. Translation: CASSKSRDTVLMTQYF. The full variable domain, in which reference TRBV5-5 and TRBJ2-5 provide the parts outside the CDR3, is DAGVTQSPTHLIKTRGQQVTLRCSPISGHKSVSWYQQVLGQGPQFIFQYYEKEERGRGNFPDRFSARQFPNYSSELNVNALLLGDSALYLCASSKSRDTVLMTQYFGPGTRLLVL.

J is TRBJ1-5 and V is TRBV7-8; D gene unclear. The CDR3 runs to 14 residues. V lost 3 bases, J lost 4 bases, and 10 bases lay in between. Germline CDR1 is SGHVS and CDR2 is FQNEAQ. This CDR3 reads CASSFRLKNQPQHF. For the CDR3, the DNA is TGTGCCAGCAGCTTTCGACTGAAAAATCAGCCCCAGCATTTT.

Comments on this clone: An end of the junction does not agree with germline; a read error may underlie this. The chain recombines TRBV28 with TRBJ1-5; no clear D. CDR3 length: 12 amino acids. Per the germline V gene, CDR1 is MDHEN and CDR2 is SYDVKM. The CDR3 reads CASSHGVQPQHF. DNA of the CDR3: TGTGCCAGCTCTCACGGGGTTCAGCCCCAACATTTT. Together with reference TRBV28 and TRBJ1-5, the CDR3 gives the full variable domain: DVKVTQSSRYLVKRTGEKVFLECVQDMDHENMFWYRQDPGLGLRLIYFSYDVKMKEKGDIPEGYSVSREKKERFSLILESASTNQTSMYLCASSHGVQPQHFGDGTRLSIL.

The chain uses TRBV6-5 and TRBJ2-7; no clear D. The V and J ends lost 5 bases and 4 bases respectively, with 12 bases between them. This CDR3 is built from 13 residues. Germline CDR1 is MNHEY and CDR2 is SVGAGI. The CDR3 is CASSPPGSYEQYF. The CDR3 DNA reads TGTGCCAGCAGTCCACCCGGGTCGTACGAGCAGTACTTC.

V and J are TRBV5-4 and TRBJ2-2; 11 positions match TRBD2. Germline-derived CDR1 and CDR2 are SGHNT and YYREEE (reference sequence). CDR3 size: 17 residues. J gave up 6 bases and V 4 bases, and 11 bases lay outside the gene matches. CDR3 nucleotides: TGTGCCAGCAGCGCCTTAAGACTAGCGGGAAAATCCGGGGAGCTGTTTTTT. Amino acids: CASSALRLAGKSGELFF.

V is TRBV25-1 and J is TRBJ1-1, with D perhaps matching TRBD1 (6 bases). V lost 5 bases and J 4 bases, leaving 11 bases between the germline ends. From germline, CDR1 is MGHDK and CDR2 SYGVNS. This CDR3 is 13 amino acids long. The CDR3 DNA sequence: TGTGCCAGCAGTCGGGGAGGGGGCACTGAAGCTTTCTTT. This codes for CASSRGGGTEAFF.

In this sample, this clone turned up a few times. This sequence joins TRBV20-1 and TRBJ2-4; D is unclear. The CDR3 sequence is 11 residues long. V was shortened by 3 bases and J by 13 bases, with 13 bases between the two germline ends. CDR1 is DFQATT and CDR2 is SNEGSKA in the germline V gene (reference sequence). The CDR3, as DNA: TGCAGTGCTAGTAGCTCAAGTGGACAGTACTTC. Amino acids: CSASSSSGQYF.

The chain joins TRBV7-9 to TRBJ2-1, with D maybe TRBD2 (5 bases). Trimming took 7 bases from V and 5 from J, leaving 6 bases between them. Germline-derived CDR1 and CDR2 are SEHNR and FQNEAQ (reference sequence). The CDR3 runs 11 residues. CDR3 region: CASKRDNEQFF. The CDR3 nucleotides are TGTGCCAGCAAGAGGGACAATGAGCAGTTCTTC.

This clone was counted only a few times. V is TRBV2 and J is TRBJ1-3; 7 nucleotides align to TRBD1. CDR3 length: 15 amino acids. Trimming removed 6 bases from V and 5 bases from J; junction bases left unmatched: 10. In germline, CDR1 is SNHLY, CDR2 FYNNEI. CDR3 loop: CASSAGRDSRNTIYF. Written as DNA, the CDR3 is TGTGCCAGCAGCGCCGGCCGGGACAGCCGAAACACCATATATTTT.

V and J are TRBV30 and TRBJ2-2, with 9 bases fitting TRBD2. Looked up from germline, CDR1 is GTSNPN and CDR2 is SVGIG (reference sequence). The CDR3 extends over 18 amino acids. J gave up 4 bases and V 0 bases, and 12 bases lay outside the gene matches. CDR3 nucleotide sequence: TGTGCCTGGAGTGTACCGGAGCTAGCGGGGTCGAGCACCGGGGAGCTGTTTTTT. It is translated as CAWSVPELAGSSTGELFF.

This chain connects TRBV11-1 to TRBJ2-3, with D possibly matching TRBD1 (7 bases). Trimming stripped 2 bases from V and 4 bases from J, with 10 bases between. Germline assignment: CDR1 SGHAT and CDR2 FQDESV (reference sequence). The CDR3 contains 14 residues. The CDR3 loop reads CASSLWRGPDTQYF. Here the CDR3 DNA reads TGTGCCAGCAGCTTATGGAGGGGGCCAGATACGCAGTATTTT.

In DNA, the CDR3 is TGTGCCAGCAGCTTGTTAAATAACTATGGCTACACCTTC. Amino acids: CASSLLNNYGYTF. The gene calls are TRBV5-8 and TRBJ1-2; D gene ambiguous. Between the trimmed V and J ends, which lost 1 base and 1 base, there was a span of 5 bases. The germline CDR1 and CDR2 sequences are SGHTS and YDEGEE. The CDR3 length is 13 residues.